Each of the 7 T cell receptor beta chains below was sequenced from the same sample in a study of spatial heterogeneity in lung cancer. Time point described: sample taken at primary tumor resection. Whole RNA was taken from tumor, nontumor lung or frozen PBMC; it was then sequenced unsorted. TCRdb redid the calling of the 5' RACE reads with MiXCR, one entry per CDR3 protein. This table has approximately 47,000 distinct CDR3 sequences, 7.6% appearing once. Material: PBMCs, obtained at surgery. The receptors come from a female donor with early-stage non-small cell lung cancer.

There are many counts of this clonotype. The chain links TRBV3-1 to TRBJ2-1, with D hard to call. The CDR3 consists of 12 residues. The germline V gene encodes CDR1 LGHDT and CDR2 YNNKEL (reference sequence). The germline V and J ends were trimmed by 4 bases and 9 bases, with 10 bases remaining between them. The CDR3 nucleotides read TGTGCCAGCAGCCTCGTTTCTAGTGAGCAGTTCTTC. It yields the protein CASSLVSSEQFF.

This clonotype was counted ten times or more. The V call is TRBV6-6, the J call TRBJ1-5; D possibly corresponds to TRBD1 (5 bases). V lost 0 bases and J lost 2, with 8 bases in between. The CDR3 length is 15 residues. From germline, CDR1 is MNHNY and CDR2 SVGAGI (reference sequence). The CDR3 bases are TGTGCCAGCAGTTACTCGAGAGGGGGCAATCAGCCCCAGCATTTT. The encoded protein is CASSYSRGGNQPQHF.

This clonotype showed up just a few times. The gene calls are TRBV6-2 or TRBV6-3 and TRBJ2-5; no clear D. The V end was cut by 8 bases, the J end by 4 bases, with 23 bases between. The length of the CDR3 is 16 residues. The germline V gene encodes CDR1 MNHEY and CDR2 SVGEGT. The DNA of the CDR3 is TGTGCCAGCCGAAGCCTAGGAACCCAACTATTAGAGACCCAGTACTTC. It translates to CASRSLGTQLLETQYF.

This clonotype came up a few times. The chain joins TRBV20-1 to TRBJ1-4; D is unclear. The CDR3 totals 15 residues. The germline V gene has CDR1 DFQATT and CDR2 SNEGSKA (reference sequence). Trimming stripped 3 bases from V and 0 bases from J, with 11 bases between. The CDR3 reads CSASELGATNEKLFF. The CDR3 DNA reads TGCAGTGCTAGTGAGTTGGGTGCAACTAATGAAAAACTGTTTTTT.

This clonotype was picked up many times. This chain connects TRBV5-1 to TRBJ2-5, with 9 bases lining up with TRBD1. V was clipped by 4 bases and J by 1 base; unmatched bases: 8. Germline CDR1 reads SGHRS; CDR2 reads YFSETQ. This CDR3 comprises 16 residues. As DNA, the CDR3 is TGCGCCAGCAGCCCAAGACAGGGGGGAAGCCAAGAGACCCAGTACTTC. Its translation: CASSPRQGGSQETQYF.

This chain joins TRBV21-1 and TRBJ1-2. TRBV21-1 is listed as a pseudogene. The CDR3 runs to 16 residues. CDR3 residues: CASSNGERPTNYGYTF. The CDR3 coding sequence is TGTGCCAGCAGCAATGGGGAGAGACCCACTAACTATGGCTACACCTTC.

Concerning this clonotype itself: This may arise from a read error, as a much more abundant clone is one base away. The chain carries TRBV4-3 and TRBJ1-2; the D is unclear. This CDR3 comprises 13 residues. Germline CDR1 and CDR2: LGHNA and YSLEER. Trimming left V 4 bases short and J 5 bases short, with 11 bases between. For the CDR3, the DNA is TGCGCCAGCAGCCCCGGGGTTGCGTATGGCTACACCTTC. This codes for CASSPGVAYGYTF.